A selection of T cell receptor beta chains follows, all from one sample in a study of shared clonotypes between healthy human individuals. The method was immunoSEQ multiplex PCR; TCRdb's version includes in-frame clones alone and lacks a portion of them. The sample contains over 2 million clones, over 85% of which appear only once. Material for sequencing was naive CD4+ T cells sorted from blood. The source is a man aged 18 to 29 in good health. Each CDR3 is given without its conserved first and last residue.

TRBV18 | ASSVGQGAYTHQPQH
TRBV5-1 | ASSFSGRQETQY
TRBV10-3 | AISENIMQTNEKLF
TRBV7-9 | ASSPRLASTDTQY
TRBV2 | ASRDGQGWTGELF
TRBV6-5 | ASSYDRRYNEQF
TRBV10-3 | AISEQATNEKLF
TRBV7-3 | ASSLTRTGELF
TRBV6-1 | ASSEGTLGNTIY
TRBV2 | ASSEPDRGRNEQY
TRBV30 | AWSVLVTGGYSPLH
TRBV11-2 | ASSYPQGGSNEKLF
TRBV18 | ASSPVTSGSLAEQY
TRBV5-6 | ASSFIIGNTIY
TRBV13 | ASSYLTRKETQY
TRBV2 | ASSLDRGIYNEQF
TRBV7-8 | ASSFGLKAYEQY
TRBV5-6 | ASSLKTGALLGYT
TRBV9 | ASSPGQGKGNTEAF
TRBV6-5 | ASSYNRGLYEQY
TRBV6-6 | ASSKGQGALEPQH
TRBV5-1 | ASSLVGEDNYGYT
TRBV30 | AWAKGNGYGYT
TRBV29-1 | SVEHLGTGELF
TRBV19 | ASSGAGIGPQH
TRBV6-4 | ASSDFDGWPQH
TRBV6-5 | ASSYLTGGRGYT
TRBV11-2 | ASRTSRYNEQF
TRBV5-4 | ASSSPGGLVTQY
TRBV5-1 | ASSSGTGDTEAF
TRBV7-2 | ASSLARLAGLDTQY
TRBV6-1 | ASSEAGPQPQH
TRBV7-3 | ASRPQGGTGELF
TRBV5-1 | ASSSAQETQY
TRBV6-5 | ASMRSGTQY
TRBV6-6 | ASRSTGDSTGELF
TRBV7-6 | ASSLTFPASGTDETQY
TRBV7-9 | ASSLSGTDTQY
TRBV5-1 | ASSLQGDYGYT
TRBV5-6 | ASSPWVLAGGTTYEQY